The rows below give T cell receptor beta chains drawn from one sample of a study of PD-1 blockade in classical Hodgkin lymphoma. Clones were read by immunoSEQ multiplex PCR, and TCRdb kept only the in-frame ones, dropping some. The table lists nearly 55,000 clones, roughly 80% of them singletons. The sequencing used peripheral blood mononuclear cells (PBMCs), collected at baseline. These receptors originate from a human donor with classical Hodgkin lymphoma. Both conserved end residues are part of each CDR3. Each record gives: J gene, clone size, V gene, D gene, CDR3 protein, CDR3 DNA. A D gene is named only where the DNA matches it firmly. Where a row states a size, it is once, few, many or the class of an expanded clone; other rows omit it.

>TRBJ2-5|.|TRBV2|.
CASRGGLQETQYF
TGTGCCAGCAGGGGCGGACTACAAGAGACCCAGTACTTC
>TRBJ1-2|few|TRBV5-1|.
CASSLSANYGYTF
TGCGCCAGCAGCTTGAGTGCAAACTATGGCTACACCTTC
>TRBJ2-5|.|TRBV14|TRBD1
CASSQWGTGEETQYF
TGTGCCAGCAGCCAGTGGGGGACAGGGGAAGAGACCCAGTACTTC
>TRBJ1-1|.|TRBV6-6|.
CASSLPQNTEAFF
TGTGCCAGCAGTTTACCTCAAAACACTGAAGCTTTCTTT
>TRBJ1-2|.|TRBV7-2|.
CASSLIGGNYGYTF
TGTGCCAGCAGCTTAATCGGGGGGAACTATGGCTACACCTTC
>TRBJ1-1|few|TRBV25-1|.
CASSPLRGLNTEAFF
TGTGCCAGCAGTCCGCTACGGGGCCTGAACACTGAAGCTTTCTTT
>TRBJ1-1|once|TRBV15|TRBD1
CATSSRQGGLAEAFF
TGTGCCACCAGCAGTCGACAGGGGGGTTTGGCTGAAGCTTTCTTT
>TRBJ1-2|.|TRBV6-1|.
CASRLEDYGYTF
TGTGCCAGCAGACTTGAAGACTATGGCTACACCTTC
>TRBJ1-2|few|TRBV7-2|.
CASSLSGTRYGYTF
TGTGCCAGCAGCTTATCAGGGACTCGGTATGGCTACACCTTC
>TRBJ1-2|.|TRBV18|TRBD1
CASSSDRGNYGYTF
TGTGCCAGCTCAAGCGACAGGGGAAACTATGGCTACACCTTC
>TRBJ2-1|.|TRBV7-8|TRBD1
CASSMLVQGALDEQFF
TGTGCCAGCAGCATGCTAGTGCAGGGGGCTTTAGATGAGCAGTTCTTC
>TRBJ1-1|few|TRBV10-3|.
CAIRLDGRDTEAFF
TGTGCCATCAGGCTGGACGGAAGAGACACTGAAGCTTTCTTT
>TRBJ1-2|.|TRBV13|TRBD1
CASSPQTGNYGYTF
TGTGCCAGCAGCCCCCAGACAGGGAACTATGGCTACACCTTC
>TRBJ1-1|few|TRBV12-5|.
CASGLSLTGPQEAFF
TGTGCTAGTGGTTTGTCACTAACCGGGCCCCAAGAAGCTTTCTTT
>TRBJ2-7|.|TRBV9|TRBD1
CASSVGSGTGQYEQYF
TGTGCCAGCAGCGTAGGGTCCGGGACAGGGCAATACGAGCAGTACTTC
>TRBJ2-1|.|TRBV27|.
CASSSPPRGRSNEQFF
TGTGCCAGCAGTTCTCCCCCCCGGGGGCGTTCGAATGAGCAGTTCTTC
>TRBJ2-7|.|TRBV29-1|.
CSSSGALSSYEQYF
TGCAGCTCTTCGGGGGCACTCTCCTCCTACGAGCAGTACTTC
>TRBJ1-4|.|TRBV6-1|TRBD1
CASSGTGLEKLFF
TGTGCCAGCAGCGGGACAGGGCTCGAAAAACTGTTTTTT
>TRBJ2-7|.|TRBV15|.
CATSSHYEQYF
TGTGCCACCAGCAGCCACTACGAGCAGTACTTC
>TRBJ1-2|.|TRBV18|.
CASSPNEGGGYTF
TGTGCCAGCTCACCAAATGAGGGCGGTGGCTACACCTTC
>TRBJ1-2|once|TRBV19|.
CASSLDRGQGYGYTF
TGTGCCAGTAGTTTGGACCGAGGTCAAGGGTATGGCTACACCTTC
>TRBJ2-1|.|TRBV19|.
CASSIRPSYEQFF
TGTGCCAGTAGTATAAGGCCCTCATACGAGCAGTTCTTC